This TCR beta chain was obtained from a study of glioma-infiltrating T cells after dendritic cell vaccination. Study background: Autologous tumor lysate was loaded overnight onto monocyte-derived dendritic cells grown seven days with IL-4 and GM-CSF.

Germline CDR1 and CDR2: GTSNPN and SVGIG (reference sequence). The CDR3 has 13 residues. This clone was observed a few times. Mismatch with germline at one junction end may stem from a read error. Time point defined: after dendritic cell vaccination, including at tumor progression/relapse. Amplification used 60 V beta primers and 13 J beta primers. The method was immunoSEQ multiplex PCR; TCRdb's version includes in-frame clones alone and lacks a portion of them. The sample carries approximately 92,000 clones, around 80% recorded once. This TCR was recovered from a human donor with glioblastoma. The chain employs TRBV30 and TRBJ2-1, with D maybe TRBD2 (7 bases). The sample in question was blood, obtained after dendritic cell vaccination. As DNA, the CDR3 is TGTGCCTGGAGTGCGTCTGGGGGGGGCGGGTGCGTCTTC. Translating gives CAWSASGGGGCVF.